The clone carrying this T cell receptor (beta chain) was seen only once. The source of the sample is a study of blood T cell repertoires in COVID-19. This CDR3 is 16 amino acids long. Losses at the gene ends were 0 bases for V and 2 bases for J; bases not matched to a gene: 5. Germline values: CDR1 MNHEY, CDR2 SVGEGT. Repertoires were generated with immunoSEQ multiplex PCR, while TCRdb's copy carries only in-frame clones and drops some. Of 260,000 or so clones listed, 84% are singletons. This sequence joins TRBV6-2 or TRBV6-3 and TRBJ2-7, with 9 bases fitting TRBD2. The source is a human donor in a cohort sampled during active COVID-19. The sample comprised peripheral blood. Here the CDR3 DNA reads TGTGCCAGCAGTTACTCGCAACGCGGGAGGGCCTACGAGCAGTACTTC. The encoded protein is CASSYSQRGRAYEQYF.